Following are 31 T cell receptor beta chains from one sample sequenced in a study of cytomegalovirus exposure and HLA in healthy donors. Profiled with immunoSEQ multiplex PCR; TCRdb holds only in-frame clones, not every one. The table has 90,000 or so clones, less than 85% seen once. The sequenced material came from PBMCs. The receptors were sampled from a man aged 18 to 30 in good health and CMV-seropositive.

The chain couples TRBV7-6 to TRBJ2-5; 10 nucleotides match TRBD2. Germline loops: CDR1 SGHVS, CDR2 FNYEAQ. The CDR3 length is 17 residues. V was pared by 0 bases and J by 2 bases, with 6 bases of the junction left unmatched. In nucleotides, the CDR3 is TGTGCCAGCAGCTTAGCCCCCCCTAGCGGGAGTCAAGAGACCCAGTACTTC. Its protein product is CASSLAPPSGSQETQYF.

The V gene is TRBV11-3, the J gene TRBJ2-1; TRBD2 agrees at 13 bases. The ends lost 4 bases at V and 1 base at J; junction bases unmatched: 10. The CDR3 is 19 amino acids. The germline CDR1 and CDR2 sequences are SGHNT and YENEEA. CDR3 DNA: TGTGCCAGCAGCTACCCCCGGACTAGCGGGAGTTTTTCCTACAATGAGCAGTTCTTC. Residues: CASSYPRTSGSFSYNEQFF.

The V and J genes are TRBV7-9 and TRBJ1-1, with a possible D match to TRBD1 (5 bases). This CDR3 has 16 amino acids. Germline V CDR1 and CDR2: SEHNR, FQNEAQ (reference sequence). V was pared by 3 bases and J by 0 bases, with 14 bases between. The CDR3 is CASSFLQVPMNTEAFF. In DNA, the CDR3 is TGTGCCAGCAGCTTTTTACAGGTACCCATGAACACTGAAGCTTTCTTT.

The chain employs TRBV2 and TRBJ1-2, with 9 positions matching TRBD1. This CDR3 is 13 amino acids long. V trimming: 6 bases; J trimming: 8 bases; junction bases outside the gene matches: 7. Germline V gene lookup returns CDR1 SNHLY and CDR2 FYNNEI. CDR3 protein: CASRGTGLGGYTF. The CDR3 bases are TGTGCCAGCAGGGGGACAGGGTTGGGCGGCTACACCTTC.

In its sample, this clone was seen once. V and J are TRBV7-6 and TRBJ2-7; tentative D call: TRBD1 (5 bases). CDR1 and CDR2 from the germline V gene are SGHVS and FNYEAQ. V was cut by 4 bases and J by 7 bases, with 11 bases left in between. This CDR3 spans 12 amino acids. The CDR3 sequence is CASSWGTGEQYF. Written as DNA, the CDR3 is TGTGCCAGCAGCTGGGGCACTGGAGAGCAGTACTTC.

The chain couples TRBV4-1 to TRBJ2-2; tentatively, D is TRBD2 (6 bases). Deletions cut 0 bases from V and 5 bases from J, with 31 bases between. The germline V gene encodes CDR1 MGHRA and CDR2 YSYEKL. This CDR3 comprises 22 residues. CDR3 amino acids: CASSQDVARGGRLGSGTGELFF. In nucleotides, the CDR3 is TGCGCCAGCAGCCAAGATGTGGCCCGGGGAGGCCGGTTGGGATCGGGTACCGGGGAGCTGTTTTTT.

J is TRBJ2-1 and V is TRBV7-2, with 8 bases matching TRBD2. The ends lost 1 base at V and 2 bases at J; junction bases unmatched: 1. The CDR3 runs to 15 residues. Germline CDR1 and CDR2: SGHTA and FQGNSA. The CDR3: CASSLGAGAYNEQFF. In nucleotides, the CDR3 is TGTGCCAGCAGCTTAGGAGCGGGAGCCTACAATGAGCAGTTCTTC.

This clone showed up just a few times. The CDR3 bases are TGTGCCAGCTCACCAGGGGGGGACACTGAAGCTTTCTTT. As protein: CASSPGGDTEAFF. V is TRBV18 and J is TRBJ1-1; D is perhaps TRBD1 (5 bases). Germline values: CDR1 KGHSH, CDR2 LQKENI. V was pared by 2 bases and J by 3 bases, with 7 bases between. This CDR3 has 13 amino acids.

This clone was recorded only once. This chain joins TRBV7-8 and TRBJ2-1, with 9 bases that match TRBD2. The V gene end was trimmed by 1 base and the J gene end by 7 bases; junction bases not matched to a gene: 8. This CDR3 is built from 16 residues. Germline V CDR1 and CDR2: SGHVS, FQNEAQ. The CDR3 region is CASSLGGSGSSNEQFF. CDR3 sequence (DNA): TGTGCCAGCAGCTTAGGGGGTAGCGGGAGCAGTAATGAGCAGTTCTTC.

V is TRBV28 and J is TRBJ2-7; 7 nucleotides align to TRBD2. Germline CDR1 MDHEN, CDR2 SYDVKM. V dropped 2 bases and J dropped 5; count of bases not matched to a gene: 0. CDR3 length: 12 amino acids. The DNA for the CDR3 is TGTGCCAGCAGTTTAGGGAGGGACGAGCAGTACTTC. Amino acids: CASSLGRDEQYF.

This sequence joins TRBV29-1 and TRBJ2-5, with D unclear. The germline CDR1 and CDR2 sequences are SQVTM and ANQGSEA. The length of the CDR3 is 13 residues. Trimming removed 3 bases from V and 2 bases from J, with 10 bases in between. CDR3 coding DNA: TGCAGCGTTGAGTTCGCCACACAAGAGACCCAGTACTTC. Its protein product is CSVEFATQETQYF.

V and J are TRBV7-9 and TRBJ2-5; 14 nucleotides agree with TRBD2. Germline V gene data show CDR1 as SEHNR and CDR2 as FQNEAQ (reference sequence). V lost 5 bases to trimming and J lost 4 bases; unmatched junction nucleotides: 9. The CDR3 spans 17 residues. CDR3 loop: CASSRPTSGRGGETQYF. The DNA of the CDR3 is TGTGCCAGCAGCCGACCGACTAGCGGGAGGGGGGGAGAGACCCAGTACTTC. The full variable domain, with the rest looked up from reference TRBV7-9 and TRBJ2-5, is DTGVSQNPRHKITKRGQNVTFRCDPISEHNRLYWYRQTLGQGPEFLTYFQNEAQLEKSRLLSDRFSAERPKGSFSTLEIQRTEQGDSAMYLCASSRPTSGRGGETQYFGPGTRLLVL.

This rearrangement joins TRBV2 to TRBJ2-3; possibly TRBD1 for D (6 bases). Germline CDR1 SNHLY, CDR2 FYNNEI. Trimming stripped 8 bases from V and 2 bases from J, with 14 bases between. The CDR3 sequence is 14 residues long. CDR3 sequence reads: CASGWAGDTDTQYF. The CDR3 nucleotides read TGTGCCAGCGGGTGGGCAGGGGACACAGATACGCAGTATTTT.

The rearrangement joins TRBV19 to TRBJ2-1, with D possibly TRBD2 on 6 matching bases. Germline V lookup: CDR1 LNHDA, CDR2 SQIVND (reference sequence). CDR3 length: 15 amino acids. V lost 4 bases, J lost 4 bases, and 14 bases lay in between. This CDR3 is CASSTRLEGYNEQFF. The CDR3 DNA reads TGTGCCAGTAGTACACGACTAGAAGGGTACAATGAGCAGTTCTTC.

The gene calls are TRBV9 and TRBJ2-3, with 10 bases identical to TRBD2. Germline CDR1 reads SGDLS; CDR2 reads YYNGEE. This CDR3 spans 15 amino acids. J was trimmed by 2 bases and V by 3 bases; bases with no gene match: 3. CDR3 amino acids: CASSAGTSVTDTQYF. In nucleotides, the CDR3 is TGTGCCAGCAGCGCCGGGACTAGCGTCACAGATACGCAGTATTTT.

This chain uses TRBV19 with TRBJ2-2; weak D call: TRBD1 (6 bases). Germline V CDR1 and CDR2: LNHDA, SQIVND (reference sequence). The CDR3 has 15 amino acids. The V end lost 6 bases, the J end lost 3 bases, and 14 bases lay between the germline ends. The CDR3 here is CASRPDSQDTGELFF. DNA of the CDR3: TGTGCCAGTAGACCGGACAGTCAGGACACCGGGGAGCTGTTTTTT.

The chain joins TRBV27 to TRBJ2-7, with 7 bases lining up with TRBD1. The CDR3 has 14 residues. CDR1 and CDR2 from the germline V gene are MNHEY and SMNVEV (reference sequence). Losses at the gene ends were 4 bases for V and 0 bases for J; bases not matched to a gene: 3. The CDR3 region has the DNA TGTGCCAGCAGTTGGCAGGGGGACTCCTACGAGCAGTACTTC. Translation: CASSWQGDSYEQYF.

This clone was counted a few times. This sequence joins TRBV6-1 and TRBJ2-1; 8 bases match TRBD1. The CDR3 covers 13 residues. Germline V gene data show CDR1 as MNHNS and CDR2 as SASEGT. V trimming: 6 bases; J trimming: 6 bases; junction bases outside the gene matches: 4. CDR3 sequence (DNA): TGTGCCAGCAGCCGGGACAGGCTCAATGAGCAGTTCTTC. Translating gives CASSRDRLNEQFF.

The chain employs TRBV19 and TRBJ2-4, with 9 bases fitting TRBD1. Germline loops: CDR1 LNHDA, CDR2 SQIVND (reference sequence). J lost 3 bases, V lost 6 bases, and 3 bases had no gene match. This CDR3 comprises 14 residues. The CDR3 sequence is CASSPTGGKNIQYF. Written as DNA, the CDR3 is TGTGCCAGTAGCCCGACAGGGGGCAAAAACATTCAGTACTTC.

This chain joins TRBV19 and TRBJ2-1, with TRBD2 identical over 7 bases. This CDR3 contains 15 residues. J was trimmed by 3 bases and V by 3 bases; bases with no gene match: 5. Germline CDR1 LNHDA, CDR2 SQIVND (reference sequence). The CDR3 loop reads CASSMLGGSYNEQFF. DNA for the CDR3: TGTGCCAGTAGTATGTTGGGCGGGAGCTACAATGAGCAGTTCTTC.

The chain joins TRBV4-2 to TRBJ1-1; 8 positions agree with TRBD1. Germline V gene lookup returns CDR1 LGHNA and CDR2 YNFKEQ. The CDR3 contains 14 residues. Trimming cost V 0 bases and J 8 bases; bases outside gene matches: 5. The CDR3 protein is CASSQDPRTGEAFF. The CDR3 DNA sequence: TGTGCCAGCAGCCAAGACCCTCGGACAGGGGAAGCTTTCTTT.

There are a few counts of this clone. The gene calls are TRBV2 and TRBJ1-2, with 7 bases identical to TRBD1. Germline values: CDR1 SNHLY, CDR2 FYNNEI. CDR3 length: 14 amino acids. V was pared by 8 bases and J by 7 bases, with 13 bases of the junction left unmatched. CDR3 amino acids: CASLEDRRASGYTF. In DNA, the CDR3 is TGTGCCAGCTTAGAGGACAGGAGGGCAAGTGGCTACACCTTC. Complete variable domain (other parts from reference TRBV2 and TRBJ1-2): EPEVTQTPSHQVTQMGQEVILRCVPISNHLYFYWYRQILGQKVEFLVSFYNNEISEKSEIFDDQFSVERPDGSNFTLKIRSTKLEDSAMYFCASLEDRRASGYTFGSGTRLTVV.

CDR3 nucleotide sequence: TGCGCCAGCAGCGAAACTACAGGGGTAAAAGGCTACACCTTC. It yields the protein CASSETTGVKGYTF. The rearrangement joins TRBV5-1 to TRBJ1-2; 7 bases agree with TRBD1. The germline gives CDR1 SGHRS, CDR2 YFSETQ. The CDR3 is made up of 14 amino acids. V lost 4 bases, J lost 8 bases, and 11 bases stayed unmatched. The variable domain in full, with the rest retrieved from reference TRBV5-1 and TRBJ1-2, is KAGVTQTPRYLIKTRGQQVTLSCSPISGHRSVSWYQQTPGQGLQFLFEYFSETQRNKGNFPGRFSGRQFSNSRSEMNVSTLELGDSALYLCASSETTGVKGYTFGSGTRLTVV.

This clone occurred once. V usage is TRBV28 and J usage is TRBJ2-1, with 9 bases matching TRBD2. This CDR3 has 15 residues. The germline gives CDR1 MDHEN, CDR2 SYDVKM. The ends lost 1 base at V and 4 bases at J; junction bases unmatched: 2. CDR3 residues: CASSLFTSGYNEQFF. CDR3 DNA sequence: TGTGCCAGCAGTTTATTTACTAGCGGGTACAATGAGCAGTTCTTC.

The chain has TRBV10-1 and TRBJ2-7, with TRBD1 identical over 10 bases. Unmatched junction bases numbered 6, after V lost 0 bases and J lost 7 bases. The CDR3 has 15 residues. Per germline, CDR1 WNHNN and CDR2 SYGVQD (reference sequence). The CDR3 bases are TGCGCCAGCAGTGAGTCAGGGGACAGGGGTCAAGAGCAGTACTTC. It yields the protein CASSESGDRGQEQYF.

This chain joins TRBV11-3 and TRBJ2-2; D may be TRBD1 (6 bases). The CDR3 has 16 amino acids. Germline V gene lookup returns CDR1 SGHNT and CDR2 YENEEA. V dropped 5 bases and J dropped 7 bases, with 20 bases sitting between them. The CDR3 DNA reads TGTGCCAGCAGCCTGGATATGGGACACACTTTCGGGGAGCTGTTTTTT. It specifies CASSLDMGHTFGELFF.

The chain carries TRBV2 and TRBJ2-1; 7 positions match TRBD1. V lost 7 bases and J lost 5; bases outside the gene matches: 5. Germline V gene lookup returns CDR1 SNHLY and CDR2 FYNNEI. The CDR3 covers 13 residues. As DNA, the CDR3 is TGTGCCAGCAAGGGGACAGCAAACAATGAGCAGTTCTTC. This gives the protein CASKGTANNEQFF. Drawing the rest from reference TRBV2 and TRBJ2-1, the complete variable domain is EPEVTQTPSHQVTQMGQEVILRCVPISNHLYFYWYRQILGQKVEFLVSFYNNEISEKSEIFDDQFSVERPDGSNFTLKIRSTKLEDSAMYFCASKGTANNEQFFGPGTRLTVL.

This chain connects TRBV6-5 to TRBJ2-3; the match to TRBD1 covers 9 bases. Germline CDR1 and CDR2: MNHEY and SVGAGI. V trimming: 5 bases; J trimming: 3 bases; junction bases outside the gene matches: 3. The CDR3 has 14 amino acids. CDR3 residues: CASSRDRETDTQYF. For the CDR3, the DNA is TGTGCCAGCAGTAGGGACAGGGAAACAGATACGCAGTATTTT.

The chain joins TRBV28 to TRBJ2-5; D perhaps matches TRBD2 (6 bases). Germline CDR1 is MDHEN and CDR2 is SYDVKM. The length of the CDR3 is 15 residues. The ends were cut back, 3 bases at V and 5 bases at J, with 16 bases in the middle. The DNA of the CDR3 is TGTGCCAGCAGTTTGGCCGCGGGGTTCACGGAGACCCAGTACTTC. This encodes CASSLAAGFTETQYF.

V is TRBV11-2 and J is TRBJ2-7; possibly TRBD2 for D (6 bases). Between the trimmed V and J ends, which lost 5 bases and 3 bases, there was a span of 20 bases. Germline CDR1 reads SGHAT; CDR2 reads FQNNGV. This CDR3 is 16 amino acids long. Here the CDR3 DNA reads TGTGCCAGCAGCCCCTCAGGTACCGGGAGAGTCTACGAGCAGTACTTC. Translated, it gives CASSPSGTGRVYEQYF.

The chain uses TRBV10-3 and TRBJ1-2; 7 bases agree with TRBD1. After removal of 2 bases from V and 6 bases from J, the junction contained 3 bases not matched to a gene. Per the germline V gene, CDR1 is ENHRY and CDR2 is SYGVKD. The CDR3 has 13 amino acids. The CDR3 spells CAISEAGGHGYTF. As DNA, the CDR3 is TGTGCCATCAGTGAGGCAGGGGGGCATGGCTACACCTTC.